The 10 T cell receptor beta chains reported below all come from one sample, sequenced in a study of post-analysis software for immune sequencing data. Findings of the study overall: Patients had higher frequencies than controls of roughly five TRBV segments, including TRBV5-6, TRBV5-1 and TRBV20-1.

Tagging with unique molecular identifiers was a feature of the TCR beta cDNA libraries. TCRdb re-analysed the PCR reads in MiXCR, keeping a single row per CDR3 protein. The data hold hundreds of thousands of distinct CDR3 sequences, with approximately 50% observed a single time. What these receptors recognize is not known. The sequencing input was blood. The receptor source for this set is a girl aged 5 to 17 with multiple sclerosis.

This clonotype was detected only a few times. The CDR3 sequence: CSASWGGVLTDTQYF. The CDR3 DNA reads TGCAGTGCTTCCTGGGGGGGGGTCCTCACAGATACGCAGTATTTT. The rearrangement uses TRBV20-1 and TRBJ2-3; 7 nucleotides match TRBD2. The CDR3 contains 15 residues. Trimming at V came to 5 bases and at J to 2 bases, leaving 10 bases not matched to a gene. Per the germline V gene, CDR1 is DFQATT and CDR2 is SNEGSKA (reference sequence).

The V and J genes are TRBV29-1 and TRBJ1-5, with a tentative D call TRBD1 (5 bases). Germline CDR1 and CDR2: SQVTM and ANQGSEA. Trimming shortened V by 4 bases and J by 6 bases, and 10 bases separated the two germline ends. The CDR3 totals 12 residues. As DNA, the CDR3 is TGCAGCGTTGGGGGGATTGGTCAGCCCCAGCATTTT. It specifies CSVGGIGQPQHF.

The V call is TRBV11-2, the J call TRBJ2-3; the D gene is possibly TRBD1 (6 bases). The germline CDR1 and CDR2 sequences are SGHAT and FQNNGV. CDR3 length equals 16 residues. The V and J ends lost 5 bases and 2 bases respectively, with 17 bases between them. The CDR3 coding sequence is TGTGCCAGCAGCGCTCCGGAAACAGGGACCACAGATACGCAGTATTTT. Protein product: CASSAPETGTTDTQYF.

This chain uses TRBV5-1 with TRBJ2-1, with D uncertain. The CDR3 has 14 residues. V lost 7 bases to trimming and J lost 8 bases, with 19 bases between them. Germline-derived CDR1 and CDR2 are SGHRS and YFSETQ. DNA for the CDR3: TGCGCCAGCGAGAAGAGCCTTGGGCAATATGAGCAGTTCTTC. This gives the protein CASEKSLGQYEQFF. The complete variable domain, with remaining parts taken from reference TRBV5-1 and TRBJ2-1, reads KAGVTQTPRYLIKTRGQQVTLSCSPISGHRSVSWYQQTPGQGLQFLFEYFSETQRNKGNFPGRFSGRQFSNSRSEMNVSTLELGDSALYLCASEKSLGQYEQFFGPGTRLTVL.

This clonotype appeared a few times. The genes are TRBV29-1 and TRBJ2-3; D remains ambiguous. This CDR3 spans 14 amino acids. The germline V gene has CDR1 SQVTM and CDR2 ANQGSEA. With 6 bases removed from V and 2 bases from J, the gap between germline ends came to 15 bases. CDR3 DNA: TGCAGCGTCGGTCTCGGTAGCATCACAGATACGCAGTATTTT. It encodes CSVGLGSITDTQYF.

This sequence joins TRBV29-1 and TRBJ2-7; maybe TRBD2 (7 bases). From germline, CDR1 is SQVTM and CDR2 ANQGSEA. CDR3 size: 15 residues. Deletions cut 1 base from V and 0 bases from J, with 13 bases between. CDR3 in DNA: TGCAGCGTTGAAGGGGGGGGGCCCAGCTCCTACGAGCAGTACTTC. It specifies CSVEGGGPSSYEQYF.

This chain connects TRBV29-1 to TRBJ2-5; a possible D gene is TRBD2 (6 bases). The DNA end is more similar to TRBJ2-7, so the J call may be wrong. The CDR3 length is 14 residues. Per the germline V gene, CDR1 is SQVTM and CDR2 is ANQGSEA. The CDR3 protein is CSVECSGEHYEQYF. CDR3 nucleotides: TGCAGCGTAGAGTGCTCGGGAGAACACTACGAGCAGTACTTC.

This clonotype was detected once. The genes are TRBV5-1 and TRBJ2-5, with 8 bases lining up with TRBD1. The CDR3 has 16 residues. Germline CDR1 reads SGHRS; CDR2 reads YFSETQ. V gave up 2 bases and J gave up 2 bases; unmatched junction bases: 8. CDR3 sequence reads: CASSFHPGTGQETQYF. The CDR3 nucleotides are TGCGCCAGCAGCTTCCACCCCGGGACAGGACAAGAGACCCAGTACTTC.

This sequence joins TRBV20-1 and TRBJ1-2; tentatively, D is TRBD1 (6 bases). The CDR3 totals 15 residues. Germline V lookup: CDR1 DFQATT, CDR2 SNEGSKA (reference sequence). The germline V and J ends were trimmed by 3 bases and 6 bases, with 20 bases remaining between them. DNA of the CDR3: TGCAGTGCTAGTGGGGACCAGGGCAGGGGCCATGGCTACACCTTC. This codes for CSASGDQGRGHGYTF.

The chain links TRBV11-2 to TRBJ2-3; the match to TRBD2 covers 12 bases. V dropped 5 bases and J dropped 5; count of bases not matched to a gene: 5. Looked up from germline, CDR1 is SGHAT and CDR2 is FQNNGV. This CDR3 is 15 amino acids long. CDR3 nucleotide sequence: TGTGCCAGCAGCCTAGCGGGAGGGGTAGTAGATACGCAGTATTTT. Amino acid sequence: CASSLAGGVVDTQYF. Full variable domain (outside the CDR3, taken from reference TRBV11-2 and TRBJ2-3): EAGVAQSPRYKIIEKRQSVAFWCNPISGHATLYWYQQILGQGPKLLIQFQNNGVVDDSQLPKDRFSAERLKGVDSTLKIQPAKLEDSAVYLCASSLAGGVVDTQYFGPGTRLTVL.